The next 7 T cell receptor beta chains were all read from a single sample in a study of neurological immune-mediated disorders (dated by TCRdb to the late 2010s). The library was generated by 5' RACE. The sequencing machine was an Illumina HiSeq 2500. TCRdb's own reprocessing of the public reads used fastp at Q25 and MiXCR and kept productive beta chains. CDR3 protein duplicates are merged, each entry listing the most common genes and DNA. Within this sample are 130,000 or so distinct CDR3 sequences, with roughly 3.4% of them counted one time only. In total, the top ten clones hold 1.3% of the sample. The sequencing sample was made of PBMCs. Receptor source: a woman aged 25 to 39 with multiple sclerosis.

This clonotype was detected many times. The chain joins TRBV4-1 to TRBJ1-1, with 8 bases fitting TRBD1. The CDR3 sequence is 15 residues long. The ends lost 1 base at V and 1 base at J; junction bases unmatched: 2. Germline CDR1 is MGHRA and CDR2 is YSYEKL. The DNA of the CDR3 is TGCGCCAGCAGCCAAGGGGACAGGAGGAACACTGAAGCTTTCTTT. Protein product: CASSQGDRRNTEAFF.

This clonotype has a handful of counts. Since no conserved phenylalanine or tryptophan closes the CDR3, a read error is the likely cause. The V and J genes are TRBV3-1 and TRBJ1-2; D is unclear. Germline V CDR1 and CDR2: LGHDT, YNNKEL (reference sequence). The CDR3 is made up of 13 amino acids. The V end lost 5 bases, the J end lost 4 bases, and 11 bases lay between the germline ends. The CDR3 bases are TGTGCCAGCAGCACACGGGCTACCTATGGCTACACCTGC. As protein: CASSTRATYGYTC.

This clonotype was observed many times. The chain uses TRBV4-3 and TRBJ2-1; 9 positions agree with TRBD1. The CDR3 has 15 amino acids. With V trimmed by 8 bases and J by 7 bases, 12 bases remained unmatched. Germline CDR1 reads LGHNA; CDR2 reads YSLEER. Here the CDR3 reads CASGVGTGLRNEQFF. For the CDR3, the DNA is TGCGCCAGCGGGGTCGGGACAGGGCTCCGGAATGAGCAGTTCTTC.

This clonotype was counted only a few times. V is TRBV19 and J is TRBJ2-7; TRBD1 matches at 10 bases. The germline gives CDR1 LNHDA, CDR2 SQIVND (reference sequence). This CDR3 is 16 amino acids long. Trimming cost V 1 base and J 3 bases; bases outside gene matches: 6. The chain's CDR3 is CASSIVAGQGNYEQYF. The CDR3 DNA follows: TGTGCCAGTAGTATAGTGGCGGGACAGGGGAACTACGAGCAGTACTTC.

Many counts were recorded for this clonotype. This sequence joins TRBV7-2 and TRBJ1-5; tentatively, D is TRBD1 (5 bases). The CDR3 contains 14 residues. The germline V and J ends were trimmed by 1 base and 6 bases, with 10 bases remaining between them. Germline-derived CDR1 and CDR2 are SGHTA and FQGNSA. The CDR3 DNA follows: TGTGCCAGCAGCTTAGTGGGGGAGATTCAGCCCCAGCATTTT. This translates into CASSLVGEIQPQHF.

This clonotype was observed at least ten times. The genes are TRBV5-8 and TRBJ1-1; no clear D. The CDR3 spans 13 residues. Germline values: CDR1 SGHTS, CDR2 YDEGEE. V lost 4 bases and J lost 3, with 10 bases in between. The DNA of the CDR3 is TGTGCCAGCAGCCCACGGCCCTACACTGAAGCTTTCTTT. The encoded protein is CASSPRPYTEAFF.

This clonotype was seen ten or more times. The chain employs TRBV5-6 and TRBJ2-6; 7 nucleotides agree with TRBD1. The CDR3 has 15 residues. CDR1 SGHDT and CDR2 YYEEEE come from the germline V gene. The J segment lost 4 bases and the V segment lost 2 bases, leaving 3 bases of the junction unmatched. The CDR3 DNA is TGTGCCAGCAGCTTCAGGGGGTCCGGGGCCAACGTCCTGACTTTC. This gives the protein CASSFRGSGANVLTF. Full variable domain (outside the CDR3, taken from reference TRBV5-6 and TRBJ2-6): DAGVTQSPTHLIKTRGQQVTLRCSPKSGHDTVSWYQQALGQGPQFIFQYYEEEERQRGNFPDRFSGHQFPNYSSELNVNALLLGDSALYLCASSFRGSGANVLTFGAGSRLTVL.